These 11 T cell receptor beta chains share one sample of origin, sequenced in a study of CD8 T cells in Susac syndrome. RNA totalling roughly 0.45 to 1 ug underwent reverse transcription with random hexamers. TCRdb reprocessed the immunoSEQ multiplex PCR reads with MiXCR, giving one entry per CDR3 protein. The sample contains about 150,000 distinct CDR3 sequences, about 96% of which appear only once. Input material: CD4+ T cells from PBMCs. The receptors derive from a human donor with Susac syndrome.

V usage is TRBV30 and J usage is TRBJ1-5, with TRBD1 matching 7 bases. Germline V gene data show CDR1 as GTSNPN and CDR2 as SVGIG (reference sequence). The V segment lost 1 base and the J segment 4 bases; nucleotides outside the gene matches: 10. This CDR3 is built from 16 residues. CDR3 sequence reads: CAWSEAPGGHNQPQHF. As DNA, the CDR3 is TGTGCCTGGAGTGAAGCCCCAGGGGGGCATAATCAGCCCCAGCATTTT.

The gene calls are TRBV18 and TRBJ2-2; D not resolved. CDR3 length: 14 residues. Trimming removed 3 bases at V and 4 bases at J, with 9 bases between. Per the germline V gene, CDR1 is KGHSH and CDR2 is LQKENI. CDR3 nucleotide sequence: TGTGCCAGCTCACCGAATCGGGCCACCGGGGAGCTGTTTTTT. Protein sequence: CASSPNRATGELFF.

The chain has TRBV6-5 and TRBJ2-3; the D gene could be TRBD1 or TRBD2 (6 bases each). The CDR3 is 13 residues long. V lost 4 bases, J lost 9 bases, and 14 bases lay in between. Germline lookup yields CDR1 MNHEY and CDR2 SVGAGI. The CDR3 bases are TGTGCCAGCAGTTTTAGCGAGGGGGGCACGCAGTATTTT. It yields the protein CASSFSEGGTQYF.

V and J are TRBV19 and TRBJ1-5; possible D gene TRBD1, 5 bases. Trimming removed 2 bases from V and 15 bases from J, with 17 bases in between. The CDR3 has 13 amino acids. CDR1 is LNHDA, CDR2 SQIVND, per germline (reference sequence). CDR3 amino acids: CASSITGLRFRHF. The CDR3 region has the DNA TGTGCCAGTAGTATAACAGGATTAAGGTTTAGGCATTTT.

V usage is TRBV5-1 and J usage is TRBJ2-3; possibly TRBD2 for D (5 bases). The V gene's germline CDR1 is SGHRS and CDR2 YFSETQ. V lost 0 bases to trimming and J lost 2 bases, with 19 bases between them. The CDR3 runs to 18 residues. The CDR3 bases are TGCGCCAGCAGCTTGGCACGTACCGCCGGGATACCCACAGATACGCAGTATTTT. Its translation: CASSLARTAGIPTDTQYF.

The rearrangement uses TRBV5-4 and TRBJ1-2; TRBD1 is a possible D gene (6 bases). The CDR3 totals 15 residues. Germline V gene data show CDR1 as SGHNT and CDR2 as YYREEE (reference sequence). Trimming took 7 bases from V and 8 from J, leaving 24 bases between them. The CDR3 reads CASLHRDTFPTGYTF. CDR3 coding DNA: TGTGCCAGCCTACACCGGGACACCTTCCCGACGGGCTACACCTTC.

The chain recombines TRBV27 with TRBJ2-7; 7 bases are shared with TRBD1. Germline V gene sequence: CDR1 MNHEY, CDR2 SMNVEV (reference sequence). CDR3 length equals 16 residues. V gave up 0 bases and J gave up 2 bases; unmatched junction bases: 7. The CDR3 sequence is CASSLSRDSFAYEQYF. The DNA of the CDR3 is TGTGCCAGCAGTTTATCCCGGGACAGCTTTGCCTACGAGCAGTACTTC.

This sequence joins TRBV20-1 and TRBJ1-3; D is unresolved. The V gene lost 6 bases and the J gene lost 1 base, with 10 bases spanning the gap. The CDR3 is made up of 13 amino acids. Germline CDR1 and CDR2: DFQATT and SNEGSKA (reference sequence). CDR3 sequence reads: CSASQSSGNTIYF. CDR3 sequence (DNA): TGCAGTGCCAGTCAAAGTTCTGGAAACACCATATATTTT.

The chain couples TRBV29-1 to TRBJ1-1; D call uncertain. The CDR3 is made up of 10 amino acids. The germline gives CDR1 SQVTM, CDR2 ANQGSEA. The ends were cut back, 7 bases at V and 3 bases at J, with 6 bases in the middle. For the CDR3, the DNA is TGCAGCGGTTGGGACACTGAAGCTTTCTTT. As protein: CSGWDTEAFF.

The rearrangement uses TRBV29-1 and TRBJ2-7, with 8 bases identical to TRBD1. The CDR3 has 13 amino acids. The junction had 8 bases not matched to a gene; V was cut back by 6 bases and J by 4 bases. Germline loops: CDR1 SQVTM, CDR2 ANQGSEA. The CDR3 sequence is CSVIGQGAYEQYF. CDR3 in DNA: TGCAGCGTAATCGGACAGGGTGCATACGAGCAGTACTTC.

The genes are TRBV29-1 and TRBJ2-5, with D perhaps matching TRBD1 (5 bases). V gave up 0 bases and J gave up 5 bases, with 10 bases separating them. CDR3 length: 13 residues. CDR1 and CDR2 (germline): SQVTM, ANQGSEA. This CDR3 is CSVEDLGVETQYF. The CDR3 nucleotides read TGCAGCGTTGAAGATCTAGGGGTCGAGACCCAGTACTTC. The variable domain in full, completed from reference TRBV29-1 and TRBJ2-5, reads SAVISQKPSRDICQRGTSLTIQCQVDSQVTMMFWYRQQPGQSLTLIATANQGSEATYESGFVIDKFPISRPNLTFSTLTVSNMSPEDSSIYLCSVEDLGVETQYFGPGTRLLVL.